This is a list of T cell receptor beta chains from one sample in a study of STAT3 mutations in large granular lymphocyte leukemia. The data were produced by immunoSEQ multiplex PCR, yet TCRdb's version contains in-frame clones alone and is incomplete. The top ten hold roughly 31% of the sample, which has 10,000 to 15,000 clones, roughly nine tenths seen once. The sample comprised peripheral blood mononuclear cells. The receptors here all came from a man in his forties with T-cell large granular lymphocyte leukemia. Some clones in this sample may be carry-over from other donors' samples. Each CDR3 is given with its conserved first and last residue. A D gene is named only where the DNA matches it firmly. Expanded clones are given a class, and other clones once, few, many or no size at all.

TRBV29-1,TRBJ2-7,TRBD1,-,CSVEGTGGNEQYF,TGCAGCGTTGAAGGGACAGGGGGCAACGAGCAGTACTTC
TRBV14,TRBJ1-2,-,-,CASSQSGHGYTF,TGTGCCAGCAGCCAGTCAGGGCATGGCTACACCTTC
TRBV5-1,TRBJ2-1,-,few,CASTVTTGTYNEQFF,TGCGCCAGCACCGTTACGACGGGAACGTACAATGAGCAGTTCTTC
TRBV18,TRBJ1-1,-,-,CASSLLKAGNTEAFF,TGTGCCAGCTCACTCCTTAAAGCGGGGAACACTGAAGCTTTCTTT
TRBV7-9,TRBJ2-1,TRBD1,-,CASSNRGSSYNEQFF,TGTGCCAGCAGCAACAGGGGGAGCTCCTACAATGAGCAGTTCTTC
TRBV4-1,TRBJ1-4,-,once,CASSRTTGSTNEKLFF,TGCGCCAGCAGCCGAACCACAGGGTCGACTAATGAAAAACTGTTTTTT
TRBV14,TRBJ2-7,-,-,CASSQEVGWGRSYEQYF,TGTGCCAGCAGCCAAGAAGTCGGATGGGGACGATCCTACGAGCAGTACTTC
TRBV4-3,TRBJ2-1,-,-,CASSHGLVVNEQFF,TGCGCCAGCAGCCACGGCCTTGTCGTCAATGAGCAGTTCTTC
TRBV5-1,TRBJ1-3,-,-,CASSATGYSGNTIYF,TGCGCCAGCAGCGCCACAGGGTATTCGGGAAACACCATATATTTT
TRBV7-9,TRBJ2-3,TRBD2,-,CASSLLAGGPGDTQYF,TGTGCCAGCAGCTTATTAGCGGGGGGGCCAGGAGATACGCAGTATTTT
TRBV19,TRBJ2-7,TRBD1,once,CASAHLTGTGNEQYF,TGTGCCAGTGCCCATCTTACCGGGACAGGCAACGAGCAGTACTTC
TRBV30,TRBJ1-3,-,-,CAWSGWDKGNTIYF,TGTGCCTGGAGTGGCTGGGACAAGGGAAACACCATATATTTT
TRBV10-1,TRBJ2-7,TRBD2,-,CASSRTSSTEQYF,TGCGCCAGCAGTAGGACTAGCTCCACCGAGCAGTACTTC
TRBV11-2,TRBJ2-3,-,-,CASSRDQDTQYF,TGTGCCAGCAGCCGGGATCAAGATACGCAGTATTTT
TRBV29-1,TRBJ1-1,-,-,CSVNSGSTEAFF,TGCAGCGTTAACAGCGGGAGCACTGAAGCTTTCTTT
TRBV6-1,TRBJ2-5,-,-,CASSVWGGAETQYF,TGTGCCAGCAGTGTGTGGGGGGGCGCCGAGACCCAGTACTTC